This T cell receptor beta chain was recorded in a study of blood T cell repertoires in COVID-19. The wider study: The United States, Italy and Spain were the sources of the acute and convalescent COVID-19 samples. Sample material is recorded as cDNA or gDNA derived from T cells, B-cell-depleted T cells, or PBMCs.

The CDR3 totals 18 residues. V dropped 4 bases and J dropped 7 bases, with 26 bases sitting between them. Germline V gene lookup returns CDR1 MNHEY and CDR2 SVGEGT. In the source study's methods: Researchers report that nucleated cell counts were estimated from reference gene primer amplification. The assay was immunoSEQ multiplex PCR, and TCRdb's table has in-frame clones only and misses some. V, J and clone size were drawn from that table, and D and trimming were deduced from the DNA. The table records about 45,000 clones, roughly nine tenths of them present only once. In its sample, this clone was seen a few times.

The sample taken for sequencing was peripheral blood. The clonotype was recovered from a human donor in a cohort sampled during active COVID-19. The V gene is TRBV6-2 or TRBV6-3, the J gene TRBJ2-4, with D possibly being TRBD2 (7 bases). The CDR3 is CASSWRGPASLLFNIQYF. In DNA, the CDR3 is TGTGCCAGCAGTTGGCGGGGGCCAGCCTCCCTCTTATTCAACATTCAGTACTTC.